The 17 T cell receptor beta chains reported below all come from one sample, sequenced in a study of long-term antiretroviral therapy in people with HIV. Sequencing used immunoSEQ v3.0 at survey level. TCRdb's table, derived via immunoSEQ multiplex PCR, lists solely in-frame clones and lacks some. Of 20,000 to 25,000 clones listed, 65% to 80% are singletons. The sample was unsorted PBMCs, taken 1.2 years after starting antiretroviral therapy. These TCRs come from a woman in her thirties or forties with HIV.

This clone was observed once. The chain recombines TRBV2 with TRBJ2-6; no reliable D call. V lost 7 bases and J lost 0, with 13 bases in between. Germline-derived CDR1 and CDR2 are SNHLY and FYNNEI. This CDR3 region has 16 residues. Written as DNA, the CDR3 is TGTGCCAGCATAGTAATAAGGAACTCTGGGGCCAACGTCCTGACTTTC. Encoded protein: CASIVIRNSGANVLTF. The full variable domain, rest sourced from reference TRBV2 and TRBJ2-6, is EPEVTQTPSHQVTQMGQEVILRCVPISNHLYFYWYRQILGQKVEFLVSFYNNEISEKSEIFDDQFSVERPDGSNFTLKIRSTKLEDSAMYFCASIVIRNSGANVLTFGAGSRLTVL.

This chain uses TRBV7-9 with TRBJ1-3, with 7 bases fitting TRBD1. V lost 4 bases and J lost 0; bases outside the gene matches: 12. Germline lookup yields CDR1 SEHNR and CDR2 FQNEAQ (reference sequence). The CDR3 spans 18 residues. CDR3 nucleotides: TGTGCCAGCAGCTCTAACAGGAGGACAGGCCTCTCTGGAAACACCATATATTTT. Translated, it gives CASSSNRRTGLSGNTIYF.

V usage is TRBV27 and J usage is TRBJ2-3; the match to TRBD1 covers 10 bases. The J segment lost 4 bases and the V segment lost 10 bases, leaving 11 bases of the junction unmatched. Germline CDR1 is MNHEY and CDR2 is SMNVEV (reference sequence). The CDR3 covers 15 residues. DNA of the CDR3: TGTGCCATCGGGGGACAGGGGTTTTTGGCAGATACGCAGTATTTT. It yields the protein CAIGGQGFLADTQYF.

This chain links TRBV5-5 with TRBJ2-5; possible D gene TRBD1, 5 bases. CDR1 is SGHKS, CDR2 YYEKEE, per germline (reference sequence). V lost 6 bases and J lost 5, with 11 bases in between. The CDR3 is made up of 12 amino acids. Here the CDR3 reads CASTRSGETQYF. Written as DNA, the CDR3 is TGTGCCAGCACCCGCTCAGGGGAGACCCAGTACTTC.

The V gene is TRBV27, the J gene TRBJ2-1, with TRBD2 matching over 8 bases. The germline CDR1 and CDR2 sequences are MNHEY and SMNVEV (reference sequence). V was pared by 0 bases and J by 16 bases, with 14 bases of the junction left unmatched. The CDR3 is made up of 15 amino acids. The DNA for the CDR3 is TGTGCCAGCAGTTTATCGGTAGCGGGACCCACTTACCTATTCTTC. Residues: CASSLSVAGPTYLFF.

The chain couples TRBV10-3 to TRBJ1-1, with D possibly being TRBD1 (6 bases). Trimming left V 2 bases short and J 10 bases short, with 17 bases between. Per the germline V gene, CDR1 is ENHRY and CDR2 is SYGVKD. The CDR3 sequence is 14 residues long. DNA for the CDR3: TGTGCCATCAGTGAGAGTCCCCGGGACACGGGAGCTTTCTTT. Protein: CAISESPRDTGAFF.

The chain combines TRBV9 with TRBJ2-1; a weak D match, TRBD1 (6 bases). This CDR3 is built from 15 residues. CDR1 and CDR2 from the germline V gene are SGDLS and YYNGEE. Trimming took 0 bases from V and 8 from J, leaving 15 bases between them. CDR3 sequence reads: CASSVAQIGGDEQFF. CDR3 DNA: TGTGCCAGCAGCGTAGCTCAAATTGGGGGCGATGAGCAGTTCTTC.

The chain is built from TRBV5-4 and TRBJ2-1; the D gene could be TRBD1 or TRBD2 (5 bases each). V lost 3 bases, J lost 6 bases, and 13 bases lay in between. The germline V gene has CDR1 SGHNT and CDR2 YYREEE (reference sequence). The CDR3 contains 14 residues. The CDR3 coding sequence is TGTGCCAGCAGCTCCCCGGGACCCCTCAATGAGCAGTTCTTC. Residues: CASSSPGPLNEQFF.

This clone was picked up one time. The chain has TRBV9 and TRBJ2-7; TRBD2 agrees at 11 bases. The ends lost 5 bases at V and 2 bases at J; junction bases unmatched: 3. The CDR3 has 14 amino acids. Germline lookup yields CDR1 SGDLS and CDR2 YYNGEE. The CDR3, as DNA: TGTGCCAGCAGTGGGACTAGCGGACCCTACGAGCAGTACTTC. Its translation: CASSGTSGPYEQYF.

The CDR3 DNA sequence: TGTGCCAGCAGCTTGGGCGGCACAAACACTGAAGCTTTCTTT. This codes for CASSLGGTNTEAFF. The rearrangement uses TRBV7-9 and TRBJ1-1; D unresolved. The CDR3 has 14 residues. Trimming took 3 bases from V and 2 from J, leaving 10 bases between them. Germline V lookup: CDR1 SEHNR, CDR2 FQNEAQ (reference sequence).

A remark on this clone: An end of the junction differs from the germline gene, which may be a read error. The CDR3: CASSFELAPYEQYF. CDR3 sequence (DNA): TGTGCCAGCAGCTTCGAGCTAGCCCCCTACGAGCAGTACTTC. J is TRBJ2-7 and V is TRBV5-1; D possibly corresponds to TRBD2 (5 bases). CDR3 length: 14 amino acids. Germline CDR1 and CDR2: SGHRS and YFSETQ.

This chain connects TRBV7-2 to TRBJ1-2, with TRBD1 as a possible D gene (5 bases). Trimming pared 4 bases from V and 6 bases from J, leaving 21 bases between. Looked up from germline, CDR1 is SGHTA and CDR2 is FQGNSA. This CDR3 has 16 residues. The CDR3 DNA is TGTGCCAGCAGCTCCTATACGGGGGAGGGGAGGAATGGCTACACCTTC. This sequence encodes CASSSYTGEGRNGYTF.

The CDR3: CASSPRQGRDYGYTF. CDR3 DNA sequence: TGTGCCAGCAGCCCCCGACAGGGGCGGGACTATGGCTACACCTTC. The rearrangement uses TRBV7-2 and TRBJ1-2, with 8 nucleotides matching TRBD1. The CDR3 runs 15 residues. Germline CDR1 SGHTA, CDR2 FQGNSA. V trimming: 5 bases; J trimming: 3 bases; junction bases outside the gene matches: 8.

The chain couples TRBV11-2 to TRBJ2-7, with 11 bases fitting TRBD2. Germline V gene data show CDR1 as SGHAT and CDR2 as FQNNGV. J gave up 4 bases and V 5 bases, and 10 bases lay outside the gene matches. The CDR3 contains 16 residues. In DNA form, the CDR3 reads TGTGCCAGCAGCGAACTAGCGGGAGTAGGGGCATACGAGCAGTACTTC. It codes for CASSELAGVGAYEQYF. The full variable domain, completed using reference TRBV11-2 and TRBJ2-7, is EAGVAQSPRYKIIEKRQSVAFWCNPISGHATLYWYQQILGQGPKLLIQFQNNGVVDDSQLPKDRFSAERLKGVDSTLKIQPAKLEDSAVYLCASSELAGVGAYEQYFGPGTRLTVT.

This chain links TRBV18 with TRBJ1-2, with D possibly matching TRBD1 (6 bases). Per germline, CDR1 KGHSH and CDR2 LQKENI. The CDR3 extends over 13 amino acids. Trimming pared 3 bases from V and 3 bases from J, leaving 8 bases between. The CDR3 DNA reads TGTGCCAGCTCACCGGACAGCTACTATGGCTACACCTTC. As protein: CASSPDSYYGYTF.

This chain uses TRBV30 with TRBJ2-2; D may be TRBD1 (5 bases). The CDR3 totals 12 residues. Germline values: CDR1 GTSNPN, CDR2 SVGIG (reference sequence). The CDR3 here is CAHPGNGGELFF. CDR3 nucleotide sequence: TGTGCACACCCAGGGAACGGCGGGGAGCTGTTTTTT.

The chain has TRBV15 and TRBJ2-2, with D uncertain. V lost 1 base, J lost 8 bases, and 11 bases lay in between. In germline, CDR1 is LNHNV, CDR2 YYDKDF (reference sequence). The CDR3 is 14 residues long. CDR3 in amino acids: CATSRVGARGELFF. The CDR3, as DNA: TGTGCCACCAGCAGAGTGGGTGCCCGGGGGGAGCTGTTTTTT.